The clone carrying this T cell receptor (beta chain) is medium-sized in the sample. These data are taken from a study of T cell changes during pregnancy in multiple sclerosis. Trimming cost V 5 bases and J 2 bases, with 4 bases left between them. The germline gives CDR1 SGHAT, CDR2 FQNNGV. There are 12 residues in the CDR3. Assay used: immunoSEQ multiplex PCR; TCRdb lists only in-frame clones, some missing. The sample lists around 34,000 clones, approximately 90% seen once, with approximately 12% in the top ten. This receptor was obtained from a female donor with multiple sclerosis, enrolled in a pregnancy study. The chain joins TRBV11-2 to TRBJ1-3, with unresolved D. Sequences were derived from CD8+ T cells from peripheral blood mononuclear cells, sampled in the first trimester of pregnancy. CDR3 loop: CASSRPGNTIYF. The DNA of the CDR3 is TGTGCCAGCAGCCGTCCTGGAAACACCATATATTTT.